This T cell receptor beta chain is drawn from a study of T cells in Graves' hyperthyroidism and ophthalmopathy. Study results and caveats: Most thyroid clonotypes that were expanded above 0.001 also turned up in blood.

RNA transcripts provided the source from which TCR beta CDR3 regions were amplified. Initially, a first-round RT-PCR of the TCR CDR3 employed the HTBI primer set. In TCRdb, the multiplex PCR reads were re-called with MiXCR into one record per CDR3 protein. This sample has about 710,000 distinct CDR3 sequences, with roughly 15% found just once. At least ten counts were recorded for this clonotype. Its antigen is not known. The CDR3 consists of 13 residues. The V end lost 6 bases, the J end lost 2 bases, and 12 bases lay between the germline ends. Germline lookup yields CDR1 DFQATT and CDR2 SNEGSKA (reference sequence).

The rearrangement uses TRBV20-1 and TRBJ2-3, with D possibly being TRBD1 (5 bases). Material: blood. This receptor was identified in a man aged 18 to 35 with Graves' hyperthyroidism. CDR3 amino acids: CSALTDTTDTQYF. The CDR3 DNA sequence: TGCAGTGCCCTGACGGACACCACAGATACGCAGTATTTT.